The 30 T cell receptor beta chains below were found in one sample sequenced in a study of CD8+ T cells in alopecia areata. Sequencing relied on a cDNA template that was reverse transcribed from extracted RNA. Method: immunoSEQ multiplex PCR; TCRdb's copy keeps in-frame clones and lacks some. The sample records about 42,000 clones, around three fifths being singletons. Treatment defined: oral pan-JAK inhibitor, 5-10 mg twice daily. The sequencing used CD8+ T cells sorted from blood, collected at week 4, from a patient treated with tofacitinib. These receptors were taken from a human donor with alopecia areata.

This rearrangement joins TRBV30 to TRBJ1-1; no clear D. The CDR3 spans 12 residues. Germline lookup yields CDR1 GTSNPN and CDR2 SVGIG (reference sequence). Trimming took 5 bases from V and 0 from J, leaving 7 bases between them. The CDR3 sequence: CAWSPLNTEAFF. The DNA for the CDR3 is TGTGCCTGGTCCCCCCTGAACACTGAAGCTTTCTTT.

The chain has TRBV30 and TRBJ1-6; 7 positions agree with TRBD1. The CDR3 runs 15 residues. The V gene's germline CDR1 is GTSNPN and CDR2 SVGIG (reference sequence). Trimming removed 5 bases from V and 7 bases from J; junction bases left unmatched: 11. This CDR3 reads CAWAHTGAGNSPLHF. CDR3 nucleotides: TGTGCCTGGGCCCACACAGGGGCAGGGAATTCACCCCTCCACTTT.

The chain couples TRBV7-9 to TRBJ2-7; a possible D gene is TRBD1 (6 bases). CDR1 and CDR2 (germline): SEHNR, FQNEAQ (reference sequence). The CDR3 covers 16 residues. Trimming took off 5 bases at V and 2 bases at J, with 19 bases between the two ends. The DNA for the CDR3 is TGTGCCAGCAGCGGAAGGGCCCAGGGGAAAGCCTACGAGCAGTACTTC. Its translation: CASSGRAQGKAYEQYF.

There are a few counts of this clone. The rearrangement uses TRBV29-1 and TRBJ2-7; TRBD2 matches 7 bases. The CDR3 extends over 15 amino acids. Germline V gene data show CDR1 as SQVTM and CDR2 as ANQGSEA. The trim removed 4 bases at V and 2 bases at J, leaving 11 bases unmatched. The CDR3 region has the DNA TGCAGCGTTGTTCCGATCGGGAGGCAAACCTACGAGCAGTACTTC. It codes for CSVVPIGRQTYEQYF.

The V and J genes are TRBV29-1 and TRBJ2-7; TRBD2 aligns across 8 bases. After removal of 5 bases from V and 1 base from J, the junction contained 4 bases not matched to a gene. This CDR3 spans 13 amino acids. Germline-derived CDR1 and CDR2 are SQVTM and ANQGSEA. CDR3 sequence reads: CSVSGGRSYEQYF. CDR3 coding DNA: TGCAGCGTTAGCGGGGGACGTTCCTACGAGCAGTACTTC.

J is TRBJ1-2 and V is TRBV25-1; no firm D call. Per germline, CDR1 MGHDK and CDR2 SYGVNS. Trimming removed 2 bases from V and 5 bases from J, with 12 bases in between. This CDR3 is 14 amino acids long. CDR3 in amino acids: CASSEVRTEYGYTF. The DNA of the CDR3 is TGTGCCAGCAGTGAAGTTCGGACCGAGTATGGCTACACCTTC.

This rearrangement joins TRBV30 to TRBJ2-4, with 10 positions matching TRBD1. The CDR3 loop spans 14 amino acids. Germline values: CDR1 GTSNPN, CDR2 SVGIG (reference sequence). The V and J ends lost 4 bases and 8 bases, in that order; junction bases with no gene match: 8. The CDR3 region is CAWNPGQGTDIQYF. As DNA, the CDR3 is TGTGCCTGGAATCCGGGACAGGGGACGGACATTCAGTACTTC.

The J gene is TRBJ2-1, the V gene TRBV2; TRBD1 aligns across 9 bases. The V gene end was trimmed by 3 bases and the J gene end by 15 bases; junction bases not matched to a gene: 9. This CDR3 has 13 amino acids. CDR1 is SNHLY, CDR2 FYNNEI, per germline. The CDR3 coding sequence is TGTGCCAGCAGTGACGGAACCGGGACAGGGATGTTCTTC. Residues: CASSDGTGTGMFF.

The chain recombines TRBV14 with TRBJ1-2; 10 bases fit TRBD1. The CDR3 consists of 16 residues. Germline V lookup: CDR1 SGHDN, CDR2 FVKESK. V was clipped by 4 bases and J by 6 bases; unmatched bases: 11. CDR3 sequence reads: CASSRTPGQGMDGYTF. The CDR3 DNA is TGTGCCAGCAGCCGCACCCCGGGACAGGGGATGGATGGCTACACCTTC.

This chain's CDR3 is CASSPSRVVRGYTF. The CDR3 DNA follows: TGCGCCAGCAGCCCCTCAAGGGTCGTACGTGGCTACACCTTC. The chain carries TRBV4-3 and TRBJ1-2; D not resolved. Germline V gene sequence: CDR1 LGHNA, CDR2 YSLEER. CDR3 length: 14 residues. The V and J ends lost 4 bases and 7 bases respectively, with 16 bases between them.

The CDR3 bases are TGTGCCAGCAGTTCATCTCCGGACAGGGAAGCTTTCTTT. This encodes CASSSSPDREAFF. The chain recombines TRBV27 with TRBJ1-1; 7 positions agree with TRBD1. CDR3 length: 13 residues. V shed 4 bases, J shed 8 bases, and the junction held 7 bases outside the gene matches. Looked up from germline, CDR1 is MNHEY and CDR2 is SMNVEV (reference sequence).

V is TRBV9 and J is TRBJ2-1, with 13 bases fitting TRBD2. The CDR3 covers 16 residues. Trimming took 3 bases from V and 6 from J; bases not matched to a gene: 6. From germline, CDR1 is SGDLS and CDR2 YYNGEE. CDR3 sequence (DNA): TGTGCCAGCAGCGCCCCGACTAGCGGGGGGCCCAATGAGCAGTTCTTC. Amino acid sequence: CASSAPTSGGPNEQFF.

V and J are TRBV29-1 and TRBJ2-3, with 8 bases that match TRBD2. CDR3 length: 15 amino acids. Germline V CDR1 and CDR2: SQVTM, ANQGSEA. J gave up 0 bases and V 4 bases, and 6 bases lay outside the gene matches. In nucleotides, the CDR3 is TGCAGCGTTGTGGTAGCGGGGCTTAGCACAGATACGCAGTATTTT. Protein sequence: CSVVVAGLSTDTQYF.

This CDR3 reads CASSLVTGDPYGYTF. CDR3 bases: TGTGCCAGCAGCTTAGTGACAGGGGACCCCTATGGCTACACCTTC. The rearrangement joins TRBV11-2 to TRBJ1-2; 8 bases are a match to TRBD1. The CDR3 sequence is 15 residues long. The germline gives CDR1 SGHAT, CDR2 FQNNGV. Losses at the gene ends were 1 base for V and 4 bases for J; bases not matched to a gene: 5.

V usage is TRBV4-1 and J usage is TRBJ2-7, with a possible D match to TRBD2 (5 bases). This CDR3 region has 10 residues. In germline, CDR1 is MGHRA, CDR2 YSYEKL. V was cut by 8 bases and J by 6 bases, with 8 bases left in between. The CDR3 nucleotides are TGCGCCAGCGGCGAGGGCGAGCAGTACTTC. The encoded protein is CASGEGEQYF.

This chain uses TRBV29-1 with TRBJ1-1; D unclear. Per germline, CDR1 SQVTM and CDR2 ANQGSEA. The CDR3 loop spans 12 amino acids. Trimming took 5 bases from V and 4 from J, leaving 11 bases between them. CDR3 DNA sequence: TGCAGCGTTCCGAGGCGGGGCACTGAAGCTTTCTTT. It yields the protein CSVPRRGTEAFF.

V usage is TRBV5-1 and J usage is TRBJ2-5; maybe TRBD2 (5 bases). This CDR3 comprises 16 residues. The V end lost 0 bases, the J end lost 2 bases, and 14 bases lay between the germline ends. CDR1 is SGHRS and CDR2 is YFSETQ in the germline V gene. The CDR3 region is CASSLAGISSQETQYF. The DNA for the CDR3 is TGCGCCAGCAGCTTGGCCGGGATAAGCAGTCAAGAGACCCAGTACTTC.

The rearrangement uses TRBV25-1 and TRBJ2-3; TRBD1 aligns across 9 bases. The germline V gene encodes CDR1 MGHDK and CDR2 SYGVNS. The CDR3 has 16 amino acids. The V segment lost 4 bases and the J segment 4 bases; nucleotides outside the gene matches: 9. This CDR3 is CASSGTGQGWADTQYF. CDR3 DNA: TGTGCCAGCAGTGGGACGGGACAGGGATGGGCAGATACGCAGTATTTT.

The J gene is TRBJ1-1, the V gene TRBV27; weak D call: TRBD1 (6 bases). CDR1 and CDR2 from the germline V gene are MNHEY and SMNVEV (reference sequence). This CDR3 has 17 amino acids. Deletions cut 5 bases from V and 0 bases from J, with 19 bases between. The CDR3 is CASSPSAFTGMNTEAFF. The CDR3 nucleotides read TGTGCCAGCAGTCCTTCCGCCTTTACAGGGATGAACACTGAAGCTTTCTTT.

In its sample, this clone was seen once. The chain is built from TRBV5-4 and TRBJ1-2; 9 nucleotides agree with TRBD1. The junction had 2 bases not matched to a gene; V was cut back by 4 bases and J by 4 bases. This CDR3 is built from 13 residues. Germline CDR1 and CDR2: SGHNT and YYREEE (reference sequence). The DNA of the CDR3 is TGTGCCAGCAGCGCGGACAGGGGCTATGGCTACACCTTC. Translated: CASSADRGYGYTF.

This clone was counted between two and nine times. The rearrangement joins TRBV7-8 to TRBJ2-1; D might be TRBD2 (6 bases). This CDR3 has 16 amino acids. V dropped 5 bases and J dropped 4 bases, with 18 bases sitting between them. Germline CDR1 SGHVS, CDR2 FQNEAQ. For the CDR3, the DNA is TGTGCCAGCAGCCCAGACCTAGCGAGCTTGTACAATGAGCAGTTCTTC. Amino acids: CASSPDLASLYNEQFF.

The CDR3 is CASSDSGGSTEAFF. Written as DNA, the CDR3 is TGTGCCAGCAGCGACTCAGGGGGGAGCACTGAAGCTTTCTTT. The rearrangement uses TRBV7-9 and TRBJ1-1, with 7 bases lining up with TRBD1. With V trimmed by 5 bases and J by 4 bases, 7 bases remained unmatched. This CDR3 has 14 amino acids. CDR1 is SEHNR, CDR2 FQNEAQ, per germline (reference sequence).

The chain combines TRBV7-6 with TRBJ1-1; no reliable D call. The V end lost 0 bases, the J end lost 1 base, and 6 bases lay between the germline ends. The V gene's germline CDR1 is SGHVS and CDR2 FNYEAQ. The CDR3 has 14 amino acids. The CDR3: CASSLARGNTEAFF. The CDR3 DNA follows: TGTGCCAGCAGCTTAGCGCGGGGGAACACTGAAGCTTTCTTT.

The chain couples TRBV29-1 to TRBJ1-1; 8 bases line up with TRBD1. The germline CDR1 and CDR2 sequences are SQVTM and ANQGSEA. This CDR3 is built from 14 residues. The junction had 3 bases not matched to a gene; V was cut back by 3 bases and J by 0 bases. For the CDR3, the DNA is TGCAGCGTTGACAGGGGGCCATTGAACACTGAAGCTTTCTTT. Translating gives CSVDRGPLNTEAFF.

The rearrangement uses TRBV2 and TRBJ2-5, with D maybe TRBD1 (6 bases). This CDR3 has 13 amino acids. V was cut by 6 bases and J by 5 bases, with 13 bases left in between. Germline CDR1 and CDR2: SNHLY and FYNNEI. The CDR3 loop is CASRQGWAETQYF. CDR3 coding DNA: TGTGCCAGCAGACAGGGCTGGGCGGAGACCCAGTACTTC.

V gene TRBV30 combines with J gene TRBJ2-7; D not resolved. V was clipped by 0 bases and J by 3 bases, with 15 bases between them. CDR1 is GTSNPN and CDR2 is SVGIG in the germline V gene (reference sequence). The CDR3 consists of 15 residues. For the CDR3, the DNA is TGTGCCTGGAGTGTAAACATGGGTTCTCTCTACGAGCAGTACTTC. This codes for CAWSVNMGSLYEQYF.

The chain carries TRBV14 and TRBJ1-6, with D uncertain. The ends were cut back, 2 bases at V and 10 bases at J, with 24 bases in the middle. Germline CDR1 reads SGHDN; CDR2 reads FVKESK. The CDR3 extends over 18 amino acids. CDR3 nucleotide sequence: TGTGCCAGCAGCCAACTAATCAAGCCGGACGCTGGAGGCTCACCCCTCCACTTT. It codes for CASSQLIKPDAGGSPLHF.

This chain joins TRBV30 and TRBJ2-2; D possibly corresponds to TRBD2 (6 bases). V lost 5 bases and J lost 6, with 10 bases in between. This CDR3 has 12 amino acids. Germline values: CDR1 GTSNPN, CDR2 SVGIG (reference sequence). The DNA of the CDR3 is TGTGCCTGGGAAGGGGAGGCCGGGGAGCTGTTTTTT. Protein: CAWEGEAGELFF.

The rearrangement uses TRBV9 and TRBJ1-6; 8 bases match TRBD1. Losses at the gene ends were 8 bases for V and 11 bases for J; bases not matched to a gene: 3. Germline V gene data show CDR1 as SGDLS and CDR2 as YYNGEE. This CDR3 has 11 residues. The CDR3 nucleotides read TGTGCCAGTGGACAGGGTACACCCCTCCACTTT. Translated, it gives CASGQGTPLHF.

This clone is medium-sized within its sample. The V call is TRBV6-4, the J call TRBJ2-3; D may be TRBD2 (5 bases). Trimming removed 2 bases at V and 2 bases at J, with 11 bases between. The CDR3 covers 15 residues. Germline-derived CDR1 and CDR2 are MRHNA and SNTAGT. The CDR3: CASSDGRLHTDTQYF. The CDR3 region has the DNA TGTGCCAGCAGTGACGGGAGACTCCACACAGATACGCAGTATTTT.